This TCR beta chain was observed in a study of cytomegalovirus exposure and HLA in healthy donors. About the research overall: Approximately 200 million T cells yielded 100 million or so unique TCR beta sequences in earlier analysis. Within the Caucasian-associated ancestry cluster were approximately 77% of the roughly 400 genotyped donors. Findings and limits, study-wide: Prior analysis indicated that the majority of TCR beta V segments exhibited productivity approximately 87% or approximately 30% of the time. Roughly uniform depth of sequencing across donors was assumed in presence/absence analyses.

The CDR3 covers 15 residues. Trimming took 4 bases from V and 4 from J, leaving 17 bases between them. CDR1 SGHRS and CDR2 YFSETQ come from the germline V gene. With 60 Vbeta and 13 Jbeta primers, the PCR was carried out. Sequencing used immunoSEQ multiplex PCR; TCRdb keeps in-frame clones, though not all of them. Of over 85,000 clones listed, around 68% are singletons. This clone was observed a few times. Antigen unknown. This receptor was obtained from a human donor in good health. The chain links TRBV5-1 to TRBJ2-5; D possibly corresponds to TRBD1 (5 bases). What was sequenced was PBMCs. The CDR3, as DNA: TGCGCCAGCAGCACCGAACGACAGTCCCCAGAGACCCAGTACTTC. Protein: CASSTERQSPETQYF.